A selection of T cell receptor beta chains follows, all from one sample in a study of cytomegalovirus exposure and HLA in healthy donors. Repertoires were generated with immunoSEQ multiplex PCR, while TCRdb's copy carries only in-frame clones and drops some. The data hold approximately 100,000 clones, with more than 75% observed a single time. Sequencing was done on a sample of PBMCs. The receptors come from a woman aged 50 to 60 in good health and CMV-seropositive. The CDR3 runs from the conserved cysteine through the conserved F or W. Each record gives: J gene, V gene, D gene, clone size, CDR3 DNA, CDR3 protein. A D gene is named only where the DNA matches it firmly. Expanded clones get a size class; other rows say once, few or many, or leave the size out.

>TRBJ1-2|TRBV29-1|NA|NA
TGCAGCGTACCCCCGCGGGGGGGCTCAACGGGTGGCTACACCTTC
CSVPPRGGSTGGYTF
>TRBJ2-5|TRBV15|TRBD1|few
TGTGCCACCAGCCGACGGGGACAGGGAGGAGGAGAGACCCAGTACTTC
CATSRRGQGGGETQYF
>TRBJ1-1|TRBV30|NA|NA
TGTGCCTGGGACTGGGACTGGGAGAACACTGAAGCTTTCTTT
CAWDWDWENTEAFF
>TRBJ2-7|TRBV6-1|NA|once
TGTGCCAGCAGTGCCGGACTGGGCTCCTACGAGCAGTACTTC
CASSAGLGSYEQYF
>TRBJ2-5|TRBV6-4|NA|NA
TGCGCCAGAAAACAGGGAGGGAAGGAGACCCAGTACTTC
CARKQGGKETQYF
>TRBJ2-6|TRBV11-2|NA|NA
TGTGCCAGCAGCCTAGGGGGGGTCGGGGCCAACGTCCTGACTTTC
CASSLGGVGANVLTF
>TRBJ2-6|TRBV29-1|NA|NA
TGCAGCGTTGTTTCTGGCGGCTCCTCTGGGGCCAACGTCCTGACTTTC
CSVVSGGSSGANVLTF
>TRBJ1-2|TRBV6-1|NA|NA
TGTGCCAGCAGTGTCACCCAGGGTAGGAAAAACTATGGCTACACCTTC
CASSVTQGRKNYGYTF
>TRBJ2-5|TRBV11-2|TRBD1|NA
TGTGCCAGCAGCTTAGACAGACAGGGGTTTAGGGAGACCCAGTACTTC
CASSLDRQGFRETQYF
>TRBJ1-6|TRBV23-1|NA|few
TGCGCCAGCACTTCTTGTTCACCCCTCCACTTT
CASTSCSPLHF
>TRBJ2-3|TRBV7-3|TRBD2|NA
TGTGCCAGCAGCATATCAGCGGGAGGCACAGATACGCAGTATTTT
CASSISAGGTDTQYF
>TRBJ2-2|TRBV5-6|TRBD2|NA
TGTGCCAGCAGCTTGGCCAGACTAGCGGCCGGGGAGCTGTTTTTT
CASSLARLAAGELFF
>TRBJ2-3|TRBV29-1|TRBD2|few
TGCAGCGTTGAACACCACGGGACTAGTTTGGGATATACGCAGTATTTT
CSVEHHGTSLGYTQYF
>TRBJ2-7|TRBV5-4|TRBD2|NA
TGTGCCAGCAGCTCAGGACTAGCGGGGGGGAGCTCCTACGAGCAGTACTTC
CASSSGLAGGSSYEQYF
>TRBJ2-7|TRBV7-9|TRBD2|NA
TGTTCCAGCAGCCCTAGGACTAGAGGCGAGCAGTACTTC
CSSSPRTRGEQYF
>TRBJ2-7|TRBV5-1|TRBD2|NA
TGCGCCAGCAGCTTGGTTTGGGGGCGGGAGGCCCACTACGAGCAGTACTTC
CASSLVWGREAHYEQYF
>TRBJ2-5|TRBV11-2|TRBD2|NA
TGTGCCAGCAGCCGAGGGGACTACCAGACCCAGTACTTC
CASSRGDYQTQYF
>TRBJ2-1|TRBV28|NA|NA
TGTGCCAGCAGTTTCTTAAATGAGCAGTTCTTC
CASSFLNEQFF
>TRBJ1-1|TRBV15|NA|NA
TGTGCCACCAGCACCCGTCAAGGGGTAGGCGAAGCTTTCTTT
CATSTRQGVGEAFF
>TRBJ1-2|TRBV2|TRBD1|NA
TGTGCCAGCAGTGCCCAGGGACAGGTGAAGTACACCTTC
CASSAQGQVKYTF
>TRBJ1-5|TRBV6-1|NA|NA
TGTGCCAGCAGCGTTACAGATAGCAATCAGCCCCAGCATTTT
CASSVTDSNQPQHF
>TRBJ2-3|TRBV5-4|TRBD2|NA
TGTGCCAGCAGCTTGGCGGGGGGAAGGACAGATACGCAGTATTTT
CASSLAGGRTDTQYF
>TRBJ2-1|TRBV7-3|TRBD1|NA
TGTGCCAGCAGCTTAACTCCGGACAGGGACAATGAGCAGTTCTTC
CASSLTPDRDNEQFF
>TRBJ2-3|TRBV29-1|NA|NA
TGCAGCGTTGAAGATTTGGCAGGCACAGATACGCAGTATTTT
CSVEDLAGTDTQYF
>TRBJ2-5|TRBV5-1|TRBD2|few
TGCGCCAGCAGCTTGGGGGGGGGACTCCAAGAGACCCAGTACTTC
CASSLGGGLQETQYF
>TRBJ2-3|TRBV2|NA|NA
TGTGCCAGCAGGGCGGTAGTAGCAGATACGCAGTATTTT
CASRAVVADTQYF
>TRBJ2-3|TRBV30|NA|once
TGTGCCTGGACCGCCAGCAGCGGGTTTACAAGCACAGATACGCAGTATTTT
CAWTASSGFTSTDTQYF
>TRBJ2-1|TRBV6-4|NA|NA
TGTGCCAGCAGCCGGGTGGGTGGATCTCATGAGCAGTTCTTC
CASSRVGGSHEQFF
>TRBJ1-1|TRBV5-1|TRBD1|few
TGCGCCAGCAGCTGGGGACAGGGCCCTTTAGAAGCTTTCTTT
CASSWGQGPLEAFF
>TRBJ1-1|TRBV19|TRBD1|NA
TGTGCCAGTAGTACTACAGGGGGATTAGGGATCACTGAAGCTTTCTTT
CASSTTGGLGITEAFF
>TRBJ2-7|TRBV6-6|TRBD1|NA
TGTGCCAGCAGACCGGGACAGGGCTACGAGCAGTACTTC
CASRPGQGYEQYF
>TRBJ1-2|TRBV30|NA|few
TGTGCCTGGAGCTTCCAGGGTACAGGTGGCTACACCTTC
CAWSFQGTGGYTF
>TRBJ2-1|TRBV19|NA|NA
TGTGCCAGCCACCAAGGGGGAAGGCATGAGCAGTTCTTC
CASHQGGRHEQFF
>TRBJ2-7|TRBV7-8|NA|few
TGTGCCAGCAGCTCTCCACCCTGGACAGTCCGATACGAGCAGTACTTC
CASSSPPWTVRYEQYF
>TRBJ1-3|TRBV7-8|NA|once
TGTGCCAGCAGCTTTCGTGTGGGGGCGAAAGGAAACACCATATATTTT
CASSFRVGAKGNTIYF
>TRBJ1-1|TRBV18|TRBD1|NA
TGTGCCAGCTCTTCCCAACAGGGGGTGAAGACTGAAGCTTTCTTT
CASSSQQGVKTEAFF
>TRBJ1-6|TRBV30|NA|few
TGTGCCTGGAGGGCCCCAGGGTTCCCCCCACAGGGCACCTATAATTCACCCCTCCACTTT
CAWRAPGFPPQGTYNSPLHF
>TRBJ2-7|TRBV11-2|TRBD2|NA
TGTGCCAGCAGTGAACAGACTAGCGGGAGTTACGAGCAGTACTTC
CASSEQTSGSYEQYF
>TRBJ2-3|TRBV5-1|NA|NA
TGCGCCAGCAGCTTCTTGGCACTATCTAGCACAGATATGCAGTATTTT
CASSFLALSSTDMQYF
>TRBJ2-1|TRBV13|TRBD2|few
TGTGCCAGCAACGAGGGAGGACTAGCTTTCAGTGAGCAGTTCTTC
CASNEGGLAFSEQFF
>TRBJ1-1|TRBV27|NA|NA
TGTGCCAGCAGTTTATCTCAGGGCGGAACTGAAGCTTTCTTT
CASSLSQGGTEAFF
>TRBJ2-2|TRBV11-2|TRBD2|NA
TGTGCCAGCAGCTCAACGCCGGGACTAGCGGGTTACACCGGGGAGCTGTTTTTT
CASSSTPGLAGYTGELFF
>TRBJ1-5|TRBV18|NA|NA
TGTGCCAGCCGCCAACAGGATCAGCCCCAGCATTTT
CASRQQDQPQHF
>TRBJ1-2|TRBV30|NA|NA
TGTGCCTGGAGTGCAGACCTTAAGGGGTATGGCTACACCTTC
CAWSADLKGYGYTF
>TRBJ1-5|TRBV7-3|NA|NA
TGTGCCAGCAGCAACGTGACTTATAGCAATCAGCCCCAGCATTTT
CASSNVTYSNQPQHF
>TRBJ2-1|TRBV6-4|TRBD1|once
TGTGCCAGCAGTGACTCGGGACAGGGCCAATACAATGAGCAGTTCTTC
CASSDSGQGQYNEQFF
>TRBJ2-7|TRBV19|NA|NA
TGTGCCAGTACCCCCGAGTACCTCTCCTACGAGCAGTACTTC
CASTPEYLSYEQYF
>TRBJ1-1|TRBV28|NA|NA
TGTGCCAGCAGTTTACAGGTTACTGAAGCTTTCTTT
CASSLQVTEAFF